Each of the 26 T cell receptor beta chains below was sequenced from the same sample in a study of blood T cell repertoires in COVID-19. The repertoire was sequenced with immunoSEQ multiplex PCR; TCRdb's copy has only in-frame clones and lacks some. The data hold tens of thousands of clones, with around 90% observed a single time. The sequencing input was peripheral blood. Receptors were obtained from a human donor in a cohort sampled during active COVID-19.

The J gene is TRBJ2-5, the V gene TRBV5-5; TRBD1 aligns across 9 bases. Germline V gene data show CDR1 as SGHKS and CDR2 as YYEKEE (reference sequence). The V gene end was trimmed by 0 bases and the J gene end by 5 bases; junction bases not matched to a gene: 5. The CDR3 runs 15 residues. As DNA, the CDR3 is TGTGCCAGCAGCTTGGACAGGGGGCGCGGGGAGACCCAGTACTTC. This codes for CASSLDRGRGETQYF. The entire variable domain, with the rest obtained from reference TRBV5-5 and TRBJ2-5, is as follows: DAGVTQSPTHLIKTRGQQVTLRCSPISGHKSVSWYQQVLGQGPQFIFQYYEKEERGRGNFPDRFSARQFPNYSSELNVNALLLGDSALYLCASSLDRGRGETQYFGPGTRLLVL.

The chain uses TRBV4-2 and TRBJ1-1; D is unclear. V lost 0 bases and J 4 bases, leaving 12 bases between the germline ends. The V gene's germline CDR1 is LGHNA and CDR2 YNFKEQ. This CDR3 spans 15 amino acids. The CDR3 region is CASSQDSDWSTEAFF. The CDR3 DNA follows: TGTGCCAGCAGCCAAGATTCGGATTGGAGCACTGAAGCTTTCTTT.

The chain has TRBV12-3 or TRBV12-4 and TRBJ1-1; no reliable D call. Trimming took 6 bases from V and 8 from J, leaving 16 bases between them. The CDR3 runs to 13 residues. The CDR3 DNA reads TGTGCCAGCAGGCCTAGGCGGCACGTAGAAGCTTTCTTT. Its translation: CASRPRRHVEAFF.

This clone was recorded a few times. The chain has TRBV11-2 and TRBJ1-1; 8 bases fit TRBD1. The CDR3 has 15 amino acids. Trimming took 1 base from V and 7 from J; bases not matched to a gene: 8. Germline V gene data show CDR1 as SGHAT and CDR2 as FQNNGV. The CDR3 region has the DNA TGTGCCAGCAGCTTAGGGCGACAGGGGTTGGGTGAAGCTTTCTTT. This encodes CASSLGRQGLGEAFF.

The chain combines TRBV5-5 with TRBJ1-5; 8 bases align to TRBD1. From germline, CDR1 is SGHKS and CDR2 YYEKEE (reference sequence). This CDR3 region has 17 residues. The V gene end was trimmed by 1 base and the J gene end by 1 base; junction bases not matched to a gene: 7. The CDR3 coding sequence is TGTGCCAGCAGCTTGTTTTCAGGGGGCGGGAGCAATCAGCCCCAGCATTTT. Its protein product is CASSLFSGGGSNQPQHF. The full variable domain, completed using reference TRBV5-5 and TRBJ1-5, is DAGVTQSPTHLIKTRGQQVTLRCSPISGHKSVSWYQQVLGQGPQFIFQYYEKEERGRGNFPDRFSARQFPNYSSELNVNALLLGDSALYLCASSLFSGGGSNQPQHFGDGTRLSIL.

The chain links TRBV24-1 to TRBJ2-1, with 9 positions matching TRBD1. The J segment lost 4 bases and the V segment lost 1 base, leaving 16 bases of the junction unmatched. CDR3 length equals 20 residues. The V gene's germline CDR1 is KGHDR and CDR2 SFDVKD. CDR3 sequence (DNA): TGTGCCACCAGTGATTTTCCGACAGGGGGTAAGAGTGGAATATACAATGAGCAGTTCTTC. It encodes CATSDFPTGGKSGIYNEQFF.

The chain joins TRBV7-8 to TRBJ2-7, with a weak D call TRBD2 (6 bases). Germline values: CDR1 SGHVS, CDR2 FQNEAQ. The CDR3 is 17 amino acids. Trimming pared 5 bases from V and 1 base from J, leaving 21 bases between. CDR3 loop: CASSLPRAVAESYEQYF. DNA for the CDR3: TGTGCCAGCAGCCTGCCTCGAGCGGTAGCGGAATCCTACGAGCAGTACTTC.

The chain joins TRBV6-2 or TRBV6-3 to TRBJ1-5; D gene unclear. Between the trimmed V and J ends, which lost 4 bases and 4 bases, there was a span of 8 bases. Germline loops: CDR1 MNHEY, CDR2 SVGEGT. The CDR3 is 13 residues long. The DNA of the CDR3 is TGTGCCAGCAGTTCAAGTGAGAATCAGCCCCAGCATTTT. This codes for CASSSSENQPQHF.

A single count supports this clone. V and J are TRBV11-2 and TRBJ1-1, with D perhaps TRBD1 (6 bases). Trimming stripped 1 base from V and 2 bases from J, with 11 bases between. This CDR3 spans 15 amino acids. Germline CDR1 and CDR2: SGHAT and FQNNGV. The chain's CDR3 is CASSLARGFNTEAFF. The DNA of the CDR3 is TGTGCCAGCAGCTTAGCCAGGGGTTTCAACACTGAAGCTTTCTTT.

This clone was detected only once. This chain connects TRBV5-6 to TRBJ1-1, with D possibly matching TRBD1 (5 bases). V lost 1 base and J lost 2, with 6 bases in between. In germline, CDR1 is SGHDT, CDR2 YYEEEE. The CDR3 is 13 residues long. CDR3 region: CASSLQGNTEAFF. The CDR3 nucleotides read TGTGCCAGCAGCTTGCAGGGCAACACTGAAGCTTTCTTT.

In DNA, the CDR3 is TGTGCCAGCAGGGGGGGTAGCGGGGTCGGGCAGTACTTC. Its translation: CASRGGSGVGQYF. This chain connects TRBV6-4 to TRBJ2-7, with 8 bases that match TRBD2. J gave up 9 bases and V 6 bases, and 10 bases lay outside the gene matches. This CDR3 contains 13 residues. Germline-derived CDR1 and CDR2 are MRHNA and SNTAGT.

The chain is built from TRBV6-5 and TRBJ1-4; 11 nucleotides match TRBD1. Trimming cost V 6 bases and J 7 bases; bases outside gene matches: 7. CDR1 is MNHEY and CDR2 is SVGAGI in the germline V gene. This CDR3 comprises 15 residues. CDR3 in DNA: TGTGCCAGCAGGGACAGGGGGCGAAGAAGTGAAAAACTGTTTTTT. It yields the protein CASRDRGRRSEKLFF.

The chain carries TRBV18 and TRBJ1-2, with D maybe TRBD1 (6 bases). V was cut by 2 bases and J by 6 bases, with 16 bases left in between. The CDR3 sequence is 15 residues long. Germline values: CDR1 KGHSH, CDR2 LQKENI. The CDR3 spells CASSPKSGGVNGYTF. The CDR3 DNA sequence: TGTGCCAGCTCACCAAAGTCTGGGGGCGTGAATGGCTACACCTTC.

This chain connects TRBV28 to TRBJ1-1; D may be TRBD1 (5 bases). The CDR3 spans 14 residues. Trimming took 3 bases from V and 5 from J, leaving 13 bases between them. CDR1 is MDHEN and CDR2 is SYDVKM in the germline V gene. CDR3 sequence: CASSFPGVWTEAFF. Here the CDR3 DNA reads TGTGCCAGCAGTTTTCCGGGGGTATGGACTGAAGCTTTCTTT.

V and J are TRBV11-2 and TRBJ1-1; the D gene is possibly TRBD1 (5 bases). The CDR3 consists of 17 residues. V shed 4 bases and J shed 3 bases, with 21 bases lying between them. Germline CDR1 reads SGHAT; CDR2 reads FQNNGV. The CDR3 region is CASSSQKGSARDTEAFF. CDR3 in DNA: TGTGCCAGCAGCTCCCAGAAGGGGTCCGCGCGAGACACTGAAGCTTTCTTT.

The CDR3 DNA reads TGTGCCAGCATCCCCTCCCCAGGGATATATGGCTACACCTTC. Protein product: CASIPSPGIYGYTF. The V call is TRBV28, the J call TRBJ1-2, with TRBD1 as a possible D gene (5 bases). The ends were cut back, 7 bases at V and 5 bases at J, with 17 bases in the middle. The CDR3 has 14 residues. The germline gives CDR1 MDHEN, CDR2 SYDVKM.

The CDR3 bases are TGTGCCAGTAGTATCGGACAGAAAGTCTATGGCTACACCTTC. Its translation: CASSIGQKVYGYTF. The rearrangement links TRBV19 to TRBJ1-2; tentative D call: TRBD1 (6 bases). The V gene's germline CDR1 is LNHDA and CDR2 SQIVND (reference sequence). The CDR3 loop spans 14 amino acids. Trimming removed 3 bases from V and 4 bases from J, with 12 bases in between.

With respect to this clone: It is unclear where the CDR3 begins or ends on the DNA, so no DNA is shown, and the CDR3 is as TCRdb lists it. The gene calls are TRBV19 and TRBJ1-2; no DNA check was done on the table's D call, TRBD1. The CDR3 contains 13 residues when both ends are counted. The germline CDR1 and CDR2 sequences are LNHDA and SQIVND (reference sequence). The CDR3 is CASAGTTNYGCTF.

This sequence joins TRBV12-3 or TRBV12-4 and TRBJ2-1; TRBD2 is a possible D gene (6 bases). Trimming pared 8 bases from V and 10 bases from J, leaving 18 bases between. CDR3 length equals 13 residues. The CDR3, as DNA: TGTGCCAGCGGACTGGCACTAGCCAGGGAGCAGTTCTTC. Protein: CASGLALAREQFF.

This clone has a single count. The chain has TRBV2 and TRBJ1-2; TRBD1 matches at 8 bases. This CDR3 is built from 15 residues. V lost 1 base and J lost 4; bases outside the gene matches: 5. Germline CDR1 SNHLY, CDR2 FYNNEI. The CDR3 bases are TGTGCCAGCAGTGAAGTGACACAGGGGGTCTATGGCTACACCTTC. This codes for CASSEVTQGVYGYTF.

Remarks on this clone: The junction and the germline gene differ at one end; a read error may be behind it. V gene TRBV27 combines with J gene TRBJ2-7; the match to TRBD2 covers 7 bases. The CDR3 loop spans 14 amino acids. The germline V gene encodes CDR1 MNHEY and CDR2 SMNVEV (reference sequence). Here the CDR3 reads CASSSGGAVDTILF. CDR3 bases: TGTGCCAGCAGTTCGGGGGGAGCAGTAGACACTATTCTCTTC.

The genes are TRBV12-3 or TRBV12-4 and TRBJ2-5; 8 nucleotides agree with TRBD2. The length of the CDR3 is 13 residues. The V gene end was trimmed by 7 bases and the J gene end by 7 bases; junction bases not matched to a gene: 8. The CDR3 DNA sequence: TGTGCCAGCAATCTCGTAACTAGCGGGACCCAGTACTTC. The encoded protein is CASNLVTSGTQYF.

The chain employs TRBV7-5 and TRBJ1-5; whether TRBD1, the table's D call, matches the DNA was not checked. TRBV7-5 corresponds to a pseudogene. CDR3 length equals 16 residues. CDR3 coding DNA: TGTGCCAGAAGCTTTAGACAGGGCGGCAGCAATCAGCCCCAGCATTTT. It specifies CARSFRQGGSNQPQHF.

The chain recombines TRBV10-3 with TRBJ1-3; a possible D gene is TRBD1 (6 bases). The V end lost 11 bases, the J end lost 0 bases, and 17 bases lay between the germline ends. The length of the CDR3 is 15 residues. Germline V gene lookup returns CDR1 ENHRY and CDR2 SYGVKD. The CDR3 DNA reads TGTGCCGTACACCGGGACACATTCTCTGGAAACACCATATATTTT. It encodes CAVHRDTFSGNTIYF.

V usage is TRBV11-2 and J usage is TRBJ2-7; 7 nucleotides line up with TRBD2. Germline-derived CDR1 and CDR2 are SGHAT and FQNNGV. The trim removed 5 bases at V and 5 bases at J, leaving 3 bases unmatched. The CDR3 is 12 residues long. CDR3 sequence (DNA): TGTGCCAGCAGCAATCGGGGGGACGAGCAGTACTTC. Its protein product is CASSNRGDEQYF. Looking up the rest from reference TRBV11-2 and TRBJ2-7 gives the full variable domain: EAGVAQSPRYKIIEKRQSVAFWCNPISGHATLYWYQQILGQGPKLLIQFQNNGVVDDSQLPKDRFSAERLKGVDSTLKIQPAKLEDSAVYLCASSNRGDEQYFGPGTRLTVT.

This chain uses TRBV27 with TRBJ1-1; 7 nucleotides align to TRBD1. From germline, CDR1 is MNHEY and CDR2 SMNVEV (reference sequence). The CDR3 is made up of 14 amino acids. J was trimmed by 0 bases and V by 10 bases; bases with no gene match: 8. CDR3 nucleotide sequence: TGTGCCACCCAGACAGGGTTCATGAACACTGAAGCTTTCTTT. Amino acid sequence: CATQTGFMNTEAFF.